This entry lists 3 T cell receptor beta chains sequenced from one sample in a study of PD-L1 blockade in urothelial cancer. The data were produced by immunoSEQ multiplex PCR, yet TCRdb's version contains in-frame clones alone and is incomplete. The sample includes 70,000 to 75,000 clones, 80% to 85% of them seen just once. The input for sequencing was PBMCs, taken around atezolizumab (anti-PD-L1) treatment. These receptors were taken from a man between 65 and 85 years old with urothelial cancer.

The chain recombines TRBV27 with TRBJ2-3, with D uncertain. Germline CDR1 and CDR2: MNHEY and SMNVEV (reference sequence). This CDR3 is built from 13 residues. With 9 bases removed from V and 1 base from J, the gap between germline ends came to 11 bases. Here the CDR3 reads CASRGEGTDTQYF. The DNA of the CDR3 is TGTGCCAGTCGAGGAGAGGGCACAGATACGCAGTATTTT.

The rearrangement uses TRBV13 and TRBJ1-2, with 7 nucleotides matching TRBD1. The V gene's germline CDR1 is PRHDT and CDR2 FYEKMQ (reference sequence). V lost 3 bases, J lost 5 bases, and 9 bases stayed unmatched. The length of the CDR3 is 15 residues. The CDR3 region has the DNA TGTGCCAGCAGCTTCGGGACAGACCCTTATTATGGCTACACCTTC. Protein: CASSFGTDPYYGYTF.

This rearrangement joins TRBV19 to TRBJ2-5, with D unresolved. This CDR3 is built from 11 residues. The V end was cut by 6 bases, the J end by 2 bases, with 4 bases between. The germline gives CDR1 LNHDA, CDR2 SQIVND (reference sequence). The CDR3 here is CASSLQETQYF. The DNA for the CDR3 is TGTGCCAGTAGCCTTCAAGAGACCCAGTACTTC. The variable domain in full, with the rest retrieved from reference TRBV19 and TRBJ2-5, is DGGITQSPKYLFRKEGQNVTLSCEQNLNHDAMYWYRQDPGQGLRLIYYSQIVNDFQKGDIAEGYSVSREKKESFPLTVTSAQKNPTAFYLCASSLQETQYFGPGTRLLVL.